One and the same sample provided the 12 T cell receptor beta chains below, sequenced in a study of OX40 agonist ivuxolimab in advanced cancers. Data came from immunoSEQ multiplex PCR; TCRdb stores just in-frame clones and leaves some out. Of fewer than 100,000 clones detected, roughly 90% appear once; the ten largest clones hold 9% to 10%. The sample here was CD4+ or CD8+ T cells sorted from blood, taken in a trial of the OX40 agonist ivuxolimab. The receptor set was obtained from an adult with an advanced solid tumor such as melanoma, head and neck, liver or kidney cancer.

The chain recombines TRBV6-1 with TRBJ1-3, with D possibly being TRBD1 (5 bases). In germline, CDR1 is MNHNS, CDR2 SASEGT. Between the trimmed V and J ends, which lost 6 bases and 0 bases, there was a span of 9 bases. The CDR3 sequence is 14 residues long. In DNA form, the CDR3 reads TGTGCCAGCAGCAGACAGAGCTCTGGAAACACCATATATTTT. Protein product: CASSRQSSGNTIYF.

Only one count was recorded for this clone. This chain connects TRBV28 to TRBJ1-1; 7 nucleotides line up with TRBD1. Germline V CDR1 and CDR2: MDHEN, SYDVKM. Trimming took 4 bases from V and 4 from J; bases not matched to a gene: 9. This CDR3 is 15 amino acids long. The CDR3, as DNA: TGTGCCAGCAGTTCTGTTAGACAGGGAGGCACTGAAGCTTTCTTT. As protein: CASSSVRQGGTEAFF.

The chain recombines TRBV9 with TRBJ2-2; TRBD2 is a possible D gene (5 bases). Trimming pared 0 bases from V and 5 bases from J, leaving 8 bases between. Looked up from germline, CDR1 is SGDLS and CDR2 is YYNGEE. This CDR3 region has 14 residues. CDR3 nucleotide sequence: TGTGCCAGCAGCGTAGCGAGGGAAACCGGGGAGCTGTTTTTT. It yields the protein CASSVARETGELFF.

V usage is TRBV19 and J usage is TRBJ2-7; D may be TRBD2 (6 bases). CDR1 LNHDA and CDR2 SQIVND come from the germline V gene (reference sequence). The germline V and J ends were trimmed by 5 bases and 3 bases, with 14 bases remaining between them. The CDR3 is 14 residues long. DNA for the CDR3: TGTGCCAGTAGTTCCCGGCAGGGAGGCTACGAGCAGTACTTC. Translated, it gives CASSSRQGGYEQYF. Supplemented by reference TRBV19 and TRBJ2-7, the full variable domain reads DGGITQSPKYLFRKEGQNVTLSCEQNLNHDAMYWYRQDPGQGLRLIYYSQIVNDFQKGDIAEGYSVSREKKESFPLTVTSAQKNPTAFYLCASSSRQGGYEQYFGPGTRLTVT.

This chain connects TRBV2 to TRBJ2-1; 7 bases map to TRBD1. This CDR3 is 13 amino acids long. After removal of 7 bases from V and 7 bases from J, the junction contained 7 bases not matched to a gene. Germline assignment: CDR1 SNHLY and CDR2 FYNNEI. The CDR3, as DNA: TGTGCCAGCACCACAATCAGGGGGAATGAGCAGTTCTTC. Its protein is CASTTIRGNEQFF.

The rearrangement joins TRBV11-2 to TRBJ1-4; a weak D match, TRBD1 (6 bases). CDR3 size: 17 residues. Trimming cost V 3 bases and J 8 bases, with 22 bases left between them. CDR1 SGHAT and CDR2 FQNNGV come from the germline V gene. CDR3 in DNA: TGTGCCAGCAGCTTCGATTTAGGGGCAGGGGTGGAGGAAAAACTGTTTTTT. Translation: CASSFDLGAGVEEKLFF.

The chain is built from TRBV11-2 and TRBJ1-6, with D tentatively TRBD1 (5 bases). The CDR3 length is 16 residues. Trimming stripped 1 base from V and 7 bases from J, with 14 bases between. Germline loops: CDR1 SGHAT, CDR2 FQNNGV. The CDR3 sequence: CASSLGWGSGNSPLHF. The CDR3 DNA reads as TGTGCCAGCAGCTTAGGTTGGGGCTCCGGAAATTCACCCCTCCACTTT.

This chain connects TRBV7-2 to TRBJ1-1; tentative D call: TRBD1 (5 bases). The CDR3 is 15 amino acids. The ends were cut back, 1 base at V and 0 bases at J, with 9 bases in the middle. Germline V gene lookup returns CDR1 SGHTA and CDR2 FQGNSA. CDR3: CASSLGWGMNTEAFF. In nucleotides, the CDR3 is TGTGCCAGCAGCTTAGGTTGGGGCATGAACACTGAAGCTTTCTTT.

The chain joins TRBV11-3 to TRBJ2-7, with unresolved D. Per the germline V gene, CDR1 is SGHNT and CDR2 is YENEEA. This CDR3 spans 13 amino acids. V shed 2 bases and J shed 5 bases, with 10 bases lying between them. CDR3 protein: CASSLTALHEQYF. DNA for the CDR3: TGTGCCAGCAGCTTAACGGCGCTGCACGAGCAGTACTTC.

J is TRBJ2-3 and V is TRBV19; 9 bases agree with TRBD2. CDR1 and CDR2 from the germline V gene are LNHDA and SQIVND (reference sequence). This CDR3 is 15 amino acids long. After removal of 3 bases from V and 5 bases from J, the junction contained 6 bases not matched to a gene. CDR3 protein: CASSMAGGQGDTQYF. The DNA of the CDR3 is TGTGCCAGTAGTATGGCGGGGGGGCAAGGAGATACGCAGTATTTT.

A single count supports this clone. CDR3 coding DNA: TGTGCCAGCAGTTTCTTTAGTGATAGCGCGAACAATGAGCAGTTCTTC. This encodes CASSFFSDSANNEQFF. The chain joins TRBV6-5 to TRBJ2-1; D perhaps matches TRBD2 (5 bases). The germline V gene has CDR1 MNHEY and CDR2 SVGAGI. Trimming took off 4 bases at V and 5 bases at J, with 18 bases between the two ends. This CDR3 spans 16 amino acids.

V and J are TRBV5-4 and TRBJ1-4; 7 bases align to TRBD1. The CDR3 extends over 14 amino acids. J gave up 6 bases and V 2 bases, and 4 bases lay outside the gene matches. Germline loops: CDR1 SGHNT, CDR2 YYREEE (reference sequence). CDR3 protein: CASSFDRVDEKLFF. CDR3 DNA: TGTGCCAGCAGCTTCGACAGGGTTGATGAAAAACTGTTTTTT. The full variable domain, completed using reference TRBV5-4 and TRBJ1-4, is ETGVTQSPTHLIKTRGQQVTLRCSSQSGHNTVSWYQQALGQGPQFIFQYYREEENGRGNFPPRFSGLQFPNYSSELNVNALELDDSALYLCASSFDRVDEKLFFGSGTQLSVL.